These 12 T cell receptor beta chains were all obtained from the same sample, sequenced in a study of blood T cell repertoires in COVID-19. Some clones are missing from TCRdb's copy, which holds only in-frame ones; the method was immunoSEQ multiplex PCR. The data contain under 500,000 clones, about 90% of them seen just once; the ten biggest clones take up under 2%. Sequenced material: PBMCs or T cells enriched from blood (not recorded which). Receptors were obtained from a woman aged 18-29 years with acute COVID-19.

The rearrangement links TRBV10-2 to TRBJ2-4, with D unclear. Trimming stripped 6 bases from V and 1 base from J, with 13 bases between. The CDR3 is 15 residues long. Germline assignment: CDR1 WSHSY and CDR2 SAAADI. The CDR3 nucleotides read TGCGCCAGCAGGGTGGTGACGGAGGCCAAAAACATTCAGTACTTC. It yields the protein CASRVVTEAKNIQYF.

CDR3 amino acids: CASSLSEGQPQHF. The CDR3 DNA follows: TGTGCCAGCAGCTTATCGGAGGGTCAGCCCCAGCATTTT. The chain links TRBV11-2 to TRBJ1-5; D is uncertain. V lost 2 bases, J lost 6 bases, and 8 bases lay in between. This CDR3 is built from 13 residues. Germline V gene sequence: CDR1 SGHAT, CDR2 FQNNGV.

The chain recombines TRBV3-1 (or the pseudogene TRBV3-2) with TRBJ1-4; 7 bases are shared with TRBD1. CDR1 is LGHDT and CDR2 is YNNKEL in the germline V gene (reference sequence). V was pared by 4 bases and J by 12 bases, with 5 bases of the junction left unmatched. The CDR3 loop spans 12 amino acids. The CDR3 loop is CASSPGTAELFF. The CDR3 DNA follows: TGTGCCAGCAGCCCAGGGACAGCGGAACTGTTTTTT.

This chain joins TRBV28 and TRBJ2-7, with D hard to call. V shed 1 base and J shed 7 bases, with 11 bases lying between them. Germline-derived CDR1 and CDR2 are MDHEN and SYDVKM. The CDR3 is 13 amino acids. The CDR3 loop reads CASSLSDLREQYF. CDR3 in DNA: TGTGCCAGCAGTTTATCCGATCTGAGAGAGCAGTACTTC.

V usage is TRBV10-2 and J usage is TRBJ2-2; weak D call: TRBD1 (7 bases). The germline V and J ends were trimmed by 11 bases and 6 bases, with 19 bases remaining between them. Germline V CDR1 and CDR2: WSHSY, SAAADI. There are 14 residues in the CDR3. In DNA, the CDR3 is TGCGCCGGGACTTCAGGGGGGATCGCCGGGGAGCTGTTTTTT. Translating it yields CAGTSGGIAGELFF.

V is TRBV5-6 and J is TRBJ2-7, with 7 bases matching TRBD1. J gave up 4 bases and V 6 bases, and 7 bases lay outside the gene matches. The CDR3 has 13 amino acids. From germline, CDR1 is SGHDT and CDR2 YYEEEE. For the CDR3, the DNA is TGTGCCAGCACCGTTCGACAGGGATACGAGCAGTACTTC. Translating gives CASTVRQGYEQYF.

The chain joins TRBV7-9 to TRBJ1-2; 10 bases agree with TRBD1. Looked up from germline, CDR1 is SEHNR and CDR2 is FQNEAQ (reference sequence). The CDR3 spans 15 residues. V dropped 5 bases and J dropped 8; count of bases not matched to a gene: 11. CDR3 amino acids: CASSNSGQGNSGYTF. DNA for the CDR3: TGTGCCAGCAGCAACTCGGGACAGGGGAATTCAGGCTACACCTTC.

The CDR3 nucleotides are TGTGCCAGCAGTTTGGCCGGGGTAACGGATGGCTACACCTTC. It is translated as CASSLAGVTDGYTF. This chain joins TRBV27 and TRBJ1-2; D remains unclear. V shed 3 bases and J shed 6 bases, with 14 bases lying between them. Per germline, CDR1 MNHEY and CDR2 SMNVEV (reference sequence). The CDR3 runs 14 residues.

This chain links TRBV5-1 with TRBJ1-2; possible D gene TRBD1, 6 bases. The CDR3 runs 14 residues. The germline V gene has CDR1 SGHRS and CDR2 YFSETQ. V was shortened by 4 bases and J by 4 bases, with 14 bases between the two germline ends. The CDR3 sequence is CASSQGLGAYGYTF. CDR3 coding DNA: TGCGCCAGCAGCCAGGGTTTGGGGGCCTATGGCTACACCTTC.

This chain uses TRBV10-1 with TRBJ2-3; possibly TRBD1 for D (6 bases). V was cut by 3 bases and J by 0 bases, with 7 bases left in between. Germline loops: CDR1 WNHNN, CDR2 SYGVQD (reference sequence). The CDR3 covers 14 residues. The CDR3 sequence: CASSDRGSTDTQYF. The CDR3 DNA reads TGCGCCAGCAGTGATAGGGGGAGCACAGATACGCAGTATTTT.

This chain uses TRBV3-1 (or the pseudogene TRBV3-2) with TRBJ2-7; possibly TRBD1 for D (5 bases). This CDR3 is 15 amino acids long. Germline loops: CDR1 LGHDT, CDR2 YNNKEL (reference sequence). The V and J ends lost 1 base and 0 bases respectively, with 10 bases between them. The CDR3 sequence: CASSQVGAHSYEQYF. The CDR3, as DNA: TGTGCCAGCAGCCAAGTAGGGGCCCACTCCTACGAGCAGTACTTC.

The chain has TRBV28 and TRBJ1-2; tentatively, D is TRBD1 (6 bases). V dropped 8 bases and J dropped 8 bases, with 12 bases sitting between them. The germline V gene has CDR1 MDHEN and CDR2 SYDVKM. The CDR3 runs to 11 residues. The CDR3 sequence is CASGRGKGYTF. The CDR3, as DNA: TGTGCCAGCGGCAGGGGCAAAGGCTACACCTTC.